One sample yielded the 5 T cell receptor beta chains listed below, sequenced in a study of OX40 agonist ivuxolimab in advanced cancers. The assay was immunoSEQ multiplex PCR, and TCRdb's table has in-frame clones only and misses some. The table shows some 87,000 clones, with around 94% occurring only once. This specimen was CD4+ or CD8+ T cells sorted from blood, taken in a trial of the OX40 agonist ivuxolimab. The origin of the receptors is an adult with an advanced solid tumor such as melanoma, head and neck, liver or kidney cancer.

The chain recombines TRBV6-5 with TRBJ2-7; D not resolved. CDR3 length equals 14 residues. V dropped 9 bases and J dropped 0 bases, with 15 bases sitting between them. The V gene's germline CDR1 is MNHEY and CDR2 SVGAGI. The CDR3 bases are TGTGCCAGTTCTTCCGGTCTACACTCCTACGAGCAGTACTTC. Its translation: CASSSGLHSYEQYF.

The genes are TRBV30 and TRBJ2-5; D may be TRBD2 (6 bases). Germline CDR1 GTSNPN, CDR2 SVGIG (reference sequence). The CDR3 consists of 16 residues. Trimming left V 3 bases short and J 3 bases short, with 20 bases between. The CDR3, as DNA: TGTGCCTGGAGCAGACCCATCGGGACTTCGAAAGAGACCCAGTACTTC. Its translation: CAWSRPIGTSKETQYF.

The chain links TRBV2 to TRBJ2-5, with D possibly being TRBD1 (6 bases). The V end was cut by 2 bases, the J end by 7 bases, with 14 bases between. The germline gives CDR1 SNHLY, CDR2 FYNNEI. The CDR3 has 14 residues. CDR3 sequence reads: CASSENVQGLTQYF. CDR3 sequence (DNA): TGTGCCAGCAGTGAAAATGTCCAGGGGTTGACCCAGTACTTC.

This clone appeared a few times. CDR3 region: CASSPGRDNYGYTF. The CDR3 DNA reads TGTGCCAGTAGCCCCGGGCGGGATAACTATGGCTACACCTTC. The genes are TRBV19 and TRBJ1-2; D is ambiguous. V shed 6 bases and J shed 1 base, with 12 bases lying between them. Germline V lookup: CDR1 LNHDA, CDR2 SQIVND (reference sequence). There are 14 residues in the CDR3.

V and J are TRBV16 and TRBJ2-1; the match to TRBD1 covers 9 bases. Germline lookup yields CDR1 KGHSY and CDR2 FQNENV. The ends lost 4 bases at V and 6 bases at J; junction bases unmatched: 10. CDR3 length: 16 residues. The CDR3 DNA follows: TGTGCCAGCAGCCCGGACTCCGGGACAGGGAGCAATGAGCAGTTCTTC. Its translation is CASSPDSGTGSNEQFF.